The T cell receptor (beta chain) under discussion was sequenced for a study of tumor-infiltrating lymphocytes in primary liver carcinoma. Study-level points and caveats: Significantly greater top-250-clone fractions characterized tumors relative to blood (p = 0.039).

The source material, roughly 20-31 mg of unsorted bulk tissue, was used to co-extract RNA and DNA. Regarding this clonotype: Antigen unknown. At one end the junction does not follow the germline gene, possibly because of a read error.

Germline-derived CDR1 and CDR2 are SGHAT and FQNNGV. This CDR3 spans 14 amino acids. A constant-region primer primed TCR beta cDNA synthesis from about 0.55 ug of total RNA. The TCR beta library was amplified through three nested multiplex PCR rounds in a modified ARM-PCR procedure. TRBV1-TRBV30 forward primers paired with a C-beta reverse primer drove the first two PCR rounds, roughly 9 cycles each. TCRdb re-derived calls from the multiplex PCR reads in MiXCR, one entry per CDR3 protein. The sample has approximately 190,000 distinct CDR3 sequences, 70% to 90% seen once. The clonotype comes from a man aged 35 to 55 with primary liver carcinoma and hepatitis B virus infection. The sample consisted of tumor tissue from primary liver carcinoma. The chain combines TRBV11-2 with TRBJ2-7; no firm D call. This CDR3 is CANSLTRESYGQYF. Written as DNA, the CDR3 is TGTGCCAACAGCTTAACAAGGGAATCCTACGGGCAGTACTTC.